Sequencing of this T cell receptor beta chain was carried out in a study of blood T cell repertoires in COVID-19. Study details: Acute-phase and convalescent COVID-19 samples originated in the United States, Italy and Spain.

CDR1 is MDHEN, CDR2 SYDVKM, per germline. Trimming took off 7 bases at V and 4 bases at J, with 14 bases between the two ends. CDR3 length: 14 residues. Original processing notes: The assay estimated nucleated cells by amplifying reference gene primers. Generated by immunoSEQ multiplex PCR, the TCRdb table keeps only in-frame clones and is missing some. Clone size and the V and J calls come from that table; the DNA yielded D and trimming. The sample consists of about 350,000 clones, over 70% of them appearing once. Seattle-derived patients entered the study during active infection and were followed longitudinally.

The clonotype was recovered from a woman between 50 and 59 years old with COVID-19, enrolled during active disease. The chain employs TRBV28 and TRBJ1-5, with D unclear. Sequenced sample: peripheral blood. Written as DNA, the CDR3 is TGTGCCAGCACCCTGGGCTCGCGTAATCAGCCCCAGCATTTT. Translating it yields CASTLGSRNQPQHF.